The entry that follows covers one TCR beta chain sequence. This entry is derived from a study of blood T cell repertoires in COVID-19. Study-level background: Researchers got acute and convalescent COVID-19 samples from the United States, Italy and Spain. PBMCs, B-cell-depleted T cells, or T cells provided the cDNA or gDNA that made up the material.

In the original analysis: By means of reference gene primer amplification, nucleated cell counts were estimated. Repertoires were generated with immunoSEQ multiplex PCR, while TCRdb's copy carries only in-frame clones and drops some. That table furnishes V, J and clone size, whereas the DNA furnished D and trimming. The sample holds tens of thousands of clones, roughly 80% seen once. The sequenced sample was peripheral blood. The receptor was derived from a human donor in a cohort sampled during active COVID-19.

DNA of the CDR3: TGTGCCAGCAGGGCAGGTGGCATGGGTCAGCCCCAGCATTTT. Protein: CASRAGGMGQPQHF. The chain recombines TRBV6-5 with TRBJ1-5, with D uncertain. The V end was cut by 6 bases, the J end by 6 bases, with 15 bases between. Germline loops: CDR1 MNHEY, CDR2 SVGAGI. The CDR3 spans 14 residues.